The rows below give T cell receptor beta chains drawn from one sample of a study of type 1 and type 2 diabetes patients. TCRdb reprocessed the multiplex PCR reads with MiXCR, giving one entry per CDR3 protein. The sample carries 250,000 or so distinct CDR3 sequences, around 50% recorded once. Sequencing input: peripheral blood mononuclear cells (PBMCs). These receptors were taken from a man younger than 30 with type 2 diabetes. Each CDR3 is given without its conserved first and last residue. Each record gives: D gene, CDR3 length, V gene, CDR3 protein. A D gene is named only where the DNA matches it firmly.

D gene: NA
CDR3 length: 13
V gene: TRBV10-3
CDR3 protein: AISESGDKETAPA

D gene: TRBD1
CDR3 length: 13
V gene: TRBV28
CDR3 protein: ASSSTGAVSYGYT

D gene: NA
CDR3 length: 15
V gene: TRBV6-7
CDR3 protein: ASSSTLTPHPGSPLH

D gene: NA
CDR3 length: 12
V gene: TRBV7-2
CDR3 protein: ASSSKTGYTEAF

D gene: NA
CDR3 length: 10
V gene: TRBV19
CDR3 protein: ASRDYTGELF

D gene: NA
CDR3 length: 12
V gene: TRBV5-1
CDR3 protein: ASSLLGMQETQY

D gene: TRBD1
CDR3 length: 16
V gene: TRBV19
CDR3 protein: ARPVRGSGQGANSPLH

D gene: NA
CDR3 length: 10
V gene: TRBV12-3/TRBV12-4
CDR3 protein: ASSLGAAGAF

D gene: NA
CDR3 length: 12
V gene: TRBV10-1
CDR3 protein: ASSHAEGGDEQF

D gene: NA
CDR3 length: 12
V gene: TRBV4-2
CDR3 protein: ASSPIGRDTEAF

D gene: NA
CDR3 length: 11
V gene: TRBV2
CDR3 protein: ASSEYWNTEAF

D gene: NA
CDR3 length: 12
V gene: TRBV15
CDR3 protein: ATSLGLTTDTQY

D gene: NA
CDR3 length: 13
V gene: TRBV7-2
CDR3 protein: ASSSMVLMNTEAF

D gene: NA
CDR3 length: 12
V gene: TRBV19
CDR3 protein: ASSYTPRGAGAF

D gene: NA
CDR3 length: 13
V gene: TRBV4-1
CDR3 protein: ASSKDNRKNYGYT

D gene: TRBD1
CDR3 length: 11
V gene: TRBV20-1
CDR3 protein: SAGTGDSYEQY

D gene: NA
CDR3 length: 11
V gene: TRBV4-1
CDR3 protein: ASSQVYQETQY

D gene: TRBD2
CDR3 length: 12
V gene: TRBV7-9
CDR3 protein: ASVAGGFTGELF

D gene: NA
CDR3 length: 11
V gene: TRBV27
CDR3 protein: ASSAGQTGELF

D gene: NA
CDR3 length: 13
V gene: TRBV2
CDR3 protein: ASSEAGLPAETQY

D gene: NA
CDR3 length: 12
V gene: TRBV30
CDR3 protein: ALGQGWEGNEQF

D gene: TRBD2
CDR3 length: 13
V gene: TRBV2
CDR3 protein: ASSTSRGGHNEQF

D gene: TRBD2
CDR3 length: 11
V gene: TRBV6-1
CDR3 protein: ASTTGGVDEQY

D gene: NA
CDR3 length: 10
V gene: TRBV29-1
CDR3 protein: SARTEDTEAF

D gene: NA
CDR3 length: 11
V gene: TRBV12-3/TRBV12-4
CDR3 protein: ASSLEGTNIQY

D gene: TRBD1
CDR3 length: 13
V gene: TRBV7-9
CDR3 protein: ASSPPGTGFTEAF

D gene: NA
CDR3 length: 14
V gene: TRBV2
CDR3 protein: ASSNHRGANTGELF

D gene: NA
CDR3 length: 11
V gene: TRBV7-2
CDR3 protein: ASTGTFGSPLH

D gene: NA
CDR3 length: 10
V gene: TRBV19
CDR3 protein: ASSIDPAEQY

D gene: TRBD1
CDR3 length: 12
V gene: TRBV29-1
CDR3 protein: SARGNRGNNEQF

D gene: NA
CDR3 length: 14
V gene: TRBV20-1
CDR3 protein: SARDRDGGNYYEQY

D gene: NA
CDR3 length: 16
V gene: TRBV10-3
CDR3 protein: ASSLGYRGLAWDNEQF

D gene: NA
CDR3 length: 11
V gene: TRBV7-3
CDR3 protein: ASTATLNTEAF

D gene: NA
CDR3 length: 12
V gene: TRBV11-2
CDR3 protein: ASSLVWYGETQY

D gene: NA
CDR3 length: 12
V gene: TRBV25-1
CDR3 protein: ASSEIGRMDTQY

D gene: NA
CDR3 length: 11
V gene: TRBV12-3/TRBV12-4
CDR3 protein: ATAITGYTEAF

D gene: NA
CDR3 length: 13
V gene: TRBV12-3/TRBV12-4
CDR3 protein: ASSEERRVLGEQY

D gene: TRBD2
CDR3 length: 14
V gene: TRBV9
CDR3 protein: ASSVGLAGEVAEQY

D gene: NA
CDR3 length: 12
V gene: TRBV9
CDR3 protein: ASSVAGVAGELF

D gene: NA
CDR3 length: 13
V gene: TRBV12-3/TRBV12-4
CDR3 protein: ASSLDGVANSPLH

D gene: NA
CDR3 length: 13
V gene: TRBV4-1
CDR3 protein: ASSLHLGPAYEQY

D gene: TRBD1
CDR3 length: 12
V gene: TRBV7-9
CDR3 protein: ASSEPGQGYEQY

D gene: NA
CDR3 length: 11
V gene: TRBV6-5
CDR3 protein: ASSPNTDTEAF

D gene: TRBD1
CDR3 length: 12
V gene: TRBV7-2
CDR3 protein: ASSLEQGNSPLH

D gene: NA
CDR3 length: 10
V gene: TRBV20-1
CDR3 protein: SVEDGTYEQY

D gene: TRBD2
CDR3 length: 12
V gene: TRBV20-1
CDR3 protein: SAPSSGSTDTQY

D gene: NA
CDR3 length: 13
V gene: TRBV27
CDR3 protein: ASSLYKGESPEQY

D gene: NA
CDR3 length: 13
V gene: TRBV19
CDR3 protein: ASSIKGTGANVLT